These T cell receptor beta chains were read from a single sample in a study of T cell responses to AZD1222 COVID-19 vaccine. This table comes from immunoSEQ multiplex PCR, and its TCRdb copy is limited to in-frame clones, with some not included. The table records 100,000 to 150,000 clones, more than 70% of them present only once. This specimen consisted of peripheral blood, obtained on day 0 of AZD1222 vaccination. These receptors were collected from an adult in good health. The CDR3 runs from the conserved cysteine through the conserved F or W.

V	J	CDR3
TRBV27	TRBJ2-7	CARLTGDSIWNYEQYF
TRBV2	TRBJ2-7	CASWDRGRTSGVPLGQYF
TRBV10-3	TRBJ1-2	CAISPDRYYGYTF
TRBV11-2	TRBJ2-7	CASSPSSYEQYF
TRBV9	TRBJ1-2	CASSANRAGYGYTF
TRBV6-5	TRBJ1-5	CASSRSGLGQPQHF
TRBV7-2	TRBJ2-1	CASSLNGDLGEQFF
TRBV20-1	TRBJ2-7	CSRRAGHEQYF
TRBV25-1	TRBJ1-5	CASSASGPPQHF
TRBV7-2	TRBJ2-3	CASSSIKTGVLTDTQYF
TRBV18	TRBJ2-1	CASSPMVSSYNEQFF
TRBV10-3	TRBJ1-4	CAISKTGTANEKLFF
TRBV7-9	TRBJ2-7	CASSGRSYEQYF
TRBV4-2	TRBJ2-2	CASSLSTGELFF
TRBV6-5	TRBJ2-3	CASSYVGLAGTDTQYF
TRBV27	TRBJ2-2	CASRLAGGNTGELFF
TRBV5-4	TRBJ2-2	CASSLVLVSGYATGELFF
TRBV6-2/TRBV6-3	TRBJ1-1	CASSYEVMNTEAFF
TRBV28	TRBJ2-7	CASSPPTTYEQYF
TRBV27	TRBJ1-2	CASSPQGPFGYTF
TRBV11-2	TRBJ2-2	CASSPLYTGELFF
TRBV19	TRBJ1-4	CASSSPGQGNEKLFF
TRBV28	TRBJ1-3	CASRTAISGNTIYF
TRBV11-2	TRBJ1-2	CASSPAGAGYTF